This T cell receptor (beta chain) was sequenced in a study of cytomegalovirus exposure and HLA in healthy donors. Study-wide results and limits: The study put some 150 TCR beta chains on its list as cytomegalovirus-associated.

This clone was counted between two and nine times. Antigen: not known. Trimming took 8 bases from V and 4 from J; bases not matched to a gene: 13. Germline V lookup: CDR1 ENHRY, CDR2 SYGVKD. This CDR3 contains 16 residues. Vbeta (60) and Jbeta (13) primers were used in the PCR. In the authors' methods: An analysis that came later counted 70 million to 100 million unique TCR beta chains, around 10 million shared. Sequencing used immunoSEQ multiplex PCR; TCRdb keeps in-frame clones, though not all of them. V, J and clone size derive from that table, while D and trimming were established from the DNA sequence. The sample holds roughly 180,000 clones; around a tenth are singletons and the top ten take 1% to 1.5%.

Input material: PBMCs. The rearrangement joins TRBV10-3 to TRBJ1-1; 10 bases are a match to TRBD1. The sequence was obtained from a woman aged 30 to 39 in good health and CMV-seropositive. CDR3 sequence (DNA): TGTGCCATCGATTGGGACAGGGGACCGGTAGCCACTGAAGCTTTCTTT. This translates into CAIDWDRGPVATEAFF.